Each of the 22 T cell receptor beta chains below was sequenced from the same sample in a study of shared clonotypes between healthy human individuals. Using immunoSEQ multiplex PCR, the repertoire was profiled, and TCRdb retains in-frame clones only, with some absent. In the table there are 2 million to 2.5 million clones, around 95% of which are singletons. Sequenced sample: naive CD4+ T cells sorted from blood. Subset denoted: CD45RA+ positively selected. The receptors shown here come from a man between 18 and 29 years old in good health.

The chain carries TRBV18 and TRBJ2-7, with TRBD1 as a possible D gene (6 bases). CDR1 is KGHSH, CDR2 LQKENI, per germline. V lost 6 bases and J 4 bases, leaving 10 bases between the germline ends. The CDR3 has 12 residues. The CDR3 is CASSEGEYEQYF. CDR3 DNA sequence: TGTGCCAGCTCCGAGGGGGAATACGAGCAGTACTTC.

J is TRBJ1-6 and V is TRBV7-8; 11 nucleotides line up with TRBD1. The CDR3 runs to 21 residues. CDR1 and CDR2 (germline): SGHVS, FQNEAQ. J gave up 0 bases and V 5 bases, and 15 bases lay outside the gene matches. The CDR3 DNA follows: TGTGCCAGCAGCCCCGGGCTGGACAGGGGGCGAGAAAGCTCCTATAATTCACCCCTCCACTTT. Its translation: CASSPGLDRGRESSYNSPLHF.

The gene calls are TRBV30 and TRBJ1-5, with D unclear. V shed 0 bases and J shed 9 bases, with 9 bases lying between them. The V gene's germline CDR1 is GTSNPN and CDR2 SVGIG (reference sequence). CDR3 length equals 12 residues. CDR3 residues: CAWSVGSGPQHF. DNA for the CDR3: TGTGCCTGGAGTGTAGGGTCGGGGCCCCAGCATTTT.

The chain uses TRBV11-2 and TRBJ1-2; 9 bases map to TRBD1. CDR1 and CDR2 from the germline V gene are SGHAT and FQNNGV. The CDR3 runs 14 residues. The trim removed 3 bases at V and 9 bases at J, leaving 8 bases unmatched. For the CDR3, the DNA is TGTGCCAGCAGCTTCCGGGACAGGGAGAAGAGCTACACCTTC. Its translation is CASSFRDREKSYTF.

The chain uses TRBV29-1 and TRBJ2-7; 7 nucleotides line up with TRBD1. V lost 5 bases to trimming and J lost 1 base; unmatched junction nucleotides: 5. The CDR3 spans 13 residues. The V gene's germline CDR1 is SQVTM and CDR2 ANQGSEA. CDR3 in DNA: TGCAGCGTTAATAGGGACAGATCCTACGAGCAGTACTTC. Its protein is CSVNRDRSYEQYF.

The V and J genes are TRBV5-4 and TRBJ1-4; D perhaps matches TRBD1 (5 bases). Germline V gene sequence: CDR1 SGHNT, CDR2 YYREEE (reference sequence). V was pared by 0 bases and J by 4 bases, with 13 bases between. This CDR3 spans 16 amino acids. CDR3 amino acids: CASSLAAVQGNEKLFF. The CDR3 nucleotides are TGTGCCAGCAGCTTGGCCGCGGTGCAGGGTAATGAAAAACTGTTTTTT.

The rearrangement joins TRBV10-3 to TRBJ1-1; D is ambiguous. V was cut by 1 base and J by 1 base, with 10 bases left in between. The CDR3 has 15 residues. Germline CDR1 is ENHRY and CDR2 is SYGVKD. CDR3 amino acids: CAISEYIGQNTEAFF. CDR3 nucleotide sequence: TGTGCCATCAGTGAGTATATAGGTCAGAACACTGAAGCTTTCTTT.

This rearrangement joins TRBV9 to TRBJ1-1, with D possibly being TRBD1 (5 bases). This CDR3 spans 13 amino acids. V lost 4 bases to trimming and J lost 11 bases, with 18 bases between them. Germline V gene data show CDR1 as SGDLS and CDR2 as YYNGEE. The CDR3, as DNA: TGTGCCAGCAGCAATTCTGGGGGAGGGCGCGCTTTCTTT. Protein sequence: CASSNSGGGRAFF.

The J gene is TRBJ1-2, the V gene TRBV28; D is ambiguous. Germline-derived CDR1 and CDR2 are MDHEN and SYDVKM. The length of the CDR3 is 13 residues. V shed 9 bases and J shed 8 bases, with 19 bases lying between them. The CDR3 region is CASTLRTYGGYTF. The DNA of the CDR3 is TGTGCCAGTACTCTTAGGACGTATGGGGGCTACACCTTC.

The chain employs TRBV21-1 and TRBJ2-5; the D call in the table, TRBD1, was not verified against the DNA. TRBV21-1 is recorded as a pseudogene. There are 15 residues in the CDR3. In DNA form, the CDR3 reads TGTGCCAGCAGCCTAGTTCAGGGGGTGATAGAGACCCAGTACTTC. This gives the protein CASSLVQGVIETQYF.

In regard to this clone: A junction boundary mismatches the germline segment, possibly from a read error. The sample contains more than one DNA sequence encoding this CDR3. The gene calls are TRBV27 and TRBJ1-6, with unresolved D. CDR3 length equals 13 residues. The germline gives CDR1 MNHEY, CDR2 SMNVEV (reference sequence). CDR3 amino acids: CASSLSRNSPLHF. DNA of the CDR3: TGTGCCAGCAGTCTATCTCGTAATTCACCCCTCCACTTT.

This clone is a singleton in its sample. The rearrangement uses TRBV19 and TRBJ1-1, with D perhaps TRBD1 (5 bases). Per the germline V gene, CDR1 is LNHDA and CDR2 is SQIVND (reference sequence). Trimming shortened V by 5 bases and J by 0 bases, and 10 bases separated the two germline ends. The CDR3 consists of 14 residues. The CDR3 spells CASSVSTVNTEAFF. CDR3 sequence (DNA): TGTGCCAGTAGTGTCTCGACAGTGAACACTGAAGCTTTCTTT.

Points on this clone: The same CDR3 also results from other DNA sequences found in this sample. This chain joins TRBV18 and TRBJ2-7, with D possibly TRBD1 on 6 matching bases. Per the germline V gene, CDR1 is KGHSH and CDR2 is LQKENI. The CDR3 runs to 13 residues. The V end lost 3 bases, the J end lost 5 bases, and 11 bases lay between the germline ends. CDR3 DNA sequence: TGTGCCAGCTCACCGCAGGGGACCCACGAGCAGTACTTC. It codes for CASSPQGTHEQYF.

CDR3 region: CASSTEGLGMNTEAFF. The CDR3 region has the DNA TGCGCCAGCAGCACGGAGGGGCTCGGGATGAACACTGAAGCTTTCTTT. V gene TRBV5-1 combines with J gene TRBJ1-1, with a possible D match to TRBD1 (5 bases). The CDR3 length is 16 residues. Between the trimmed V and J ends, which lost 4 bases and 0 bases, there was a span of 16 bases. CDR1 is SGHRS, CDR2 YFSETQ, per germline.

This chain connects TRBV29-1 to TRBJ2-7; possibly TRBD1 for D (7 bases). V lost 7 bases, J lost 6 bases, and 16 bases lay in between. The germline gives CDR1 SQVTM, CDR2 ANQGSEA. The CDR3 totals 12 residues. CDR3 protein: CSANRGGGEQYF. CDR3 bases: TGCAGCGCCAACAGGGGAGGTGGCGAGCAGTACTTC.

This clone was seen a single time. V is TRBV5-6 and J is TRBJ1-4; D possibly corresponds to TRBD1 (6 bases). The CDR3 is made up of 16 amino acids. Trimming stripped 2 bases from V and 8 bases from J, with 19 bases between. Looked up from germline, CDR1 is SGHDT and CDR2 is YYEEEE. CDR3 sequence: CASSFGGPGLQEKLFF. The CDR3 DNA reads TGTGCCAGCAGCTTCGGGGGCCCGGGATTACAAGAAAAACTGTTTTTT. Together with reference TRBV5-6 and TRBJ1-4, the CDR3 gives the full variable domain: DAGVTQSPTHLIKTRGQQVTLRCSPKSGHDTVSWYQQALGQGPQFIFQYYEEEERQRGNFPDRFSGHQFPNYSSELNVNALLLGDSALYLCASSFGGPGLQEKLFFGSGTQLSVL.

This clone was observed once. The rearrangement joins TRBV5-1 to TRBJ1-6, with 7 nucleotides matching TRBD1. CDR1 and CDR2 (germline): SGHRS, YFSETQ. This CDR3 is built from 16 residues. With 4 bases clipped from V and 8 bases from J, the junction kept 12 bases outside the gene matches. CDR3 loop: CASSPQTGLVYSPLHF. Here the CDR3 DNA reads TGCGCCAGCAGCCCCCAGACAGGGCTTGTCTATTCACCCCTCCACTTT.

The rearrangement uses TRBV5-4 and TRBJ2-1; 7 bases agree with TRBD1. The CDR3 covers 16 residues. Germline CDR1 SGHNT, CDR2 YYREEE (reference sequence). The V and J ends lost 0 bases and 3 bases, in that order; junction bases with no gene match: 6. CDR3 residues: CASSLARGTGYNEQFF. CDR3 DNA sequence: TGTGCCAGCAGCTTGGCCAGGGGGACGGGCTACAATGAGCAGTTCTTC.

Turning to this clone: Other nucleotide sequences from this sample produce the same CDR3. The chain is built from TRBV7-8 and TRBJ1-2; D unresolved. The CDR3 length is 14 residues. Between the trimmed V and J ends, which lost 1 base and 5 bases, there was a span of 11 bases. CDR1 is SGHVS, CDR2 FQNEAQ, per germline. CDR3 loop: CASSLGGLGYGYTF. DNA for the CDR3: TGTGCCAGCAGCTTAGGAGGGTTGGGATATGGCTACACCTTC. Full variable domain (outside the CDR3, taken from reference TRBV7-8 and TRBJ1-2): GAGVSQSPRYKVAKRGQDVALRCDPISGHVSLFWYQQALGQGPEFLTYFQNEAQLDKSGLPSDRFFAERPEGSVSTLKIQRTQQEDSAVYLCASSLGGLGYGYTFGSGTRLTVV.

DNA for the CDR3: TGTGCCAGCAGCAAAACAGGGATTGATACGCAGTATTTT. It specifies CASSKTGIDTQYF. This sequence joins TRBV7-8 and TRBJ2-3; tentative D call: TRBD1 (6 bases). With 5 bases removed from V and 6 bases from J, the gap between germline ends came to 12 bases. Germline V gene data show CDR1 as SGHVS and CDR2 as FQNEAQ. This CDR3 spans 13 amino acids.

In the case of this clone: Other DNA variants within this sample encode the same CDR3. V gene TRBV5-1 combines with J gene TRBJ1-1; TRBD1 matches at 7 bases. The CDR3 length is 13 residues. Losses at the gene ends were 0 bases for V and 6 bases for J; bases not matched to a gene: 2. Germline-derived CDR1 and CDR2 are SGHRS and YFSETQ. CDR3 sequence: CASSLGQGAEAFF. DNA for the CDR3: TGCGCCAGCAGCTTGGGCCAGGGGGCTGAAGCTTTCTTT.

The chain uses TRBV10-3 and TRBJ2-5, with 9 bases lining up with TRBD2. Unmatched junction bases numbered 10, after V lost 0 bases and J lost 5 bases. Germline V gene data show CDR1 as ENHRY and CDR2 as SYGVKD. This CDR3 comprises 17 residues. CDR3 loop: CAISESRVAGVGETQYF. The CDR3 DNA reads TGTGCCATCAGTGAGTCCAGGGTAGCGGGAGTAGGTGAGACCCAGTACTTC.